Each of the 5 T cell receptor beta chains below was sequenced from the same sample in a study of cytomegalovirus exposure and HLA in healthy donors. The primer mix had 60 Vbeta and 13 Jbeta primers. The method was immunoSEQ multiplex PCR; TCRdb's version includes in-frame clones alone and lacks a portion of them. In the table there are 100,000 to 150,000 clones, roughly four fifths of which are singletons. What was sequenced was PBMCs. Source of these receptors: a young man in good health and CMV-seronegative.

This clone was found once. This chain's CDR3 is CASSDGGSQETQYF. In nucleotides, the CDR3 is TGCGCCAGCAGCGATGGCGGTTCCCAAGAGACCCAGTACTTC. The chain joins TRBV5-1 to TRBJ2-5; D is unresolved. V dropped 4 bases and J dropped 1 base, with 11 bases sitting between them. The CDR3 has 14 residues. Germline CDR1 SGHRS, CDR2 YFSETQ.

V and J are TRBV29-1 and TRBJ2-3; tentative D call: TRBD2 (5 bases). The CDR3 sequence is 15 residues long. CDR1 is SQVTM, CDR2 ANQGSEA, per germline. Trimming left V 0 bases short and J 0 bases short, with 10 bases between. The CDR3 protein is CSVEEGVLSTDTQYF. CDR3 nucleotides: TGCAGCGTTGAAGAGGGAGTACTAAGCACAGATACGCAGTATTTT.

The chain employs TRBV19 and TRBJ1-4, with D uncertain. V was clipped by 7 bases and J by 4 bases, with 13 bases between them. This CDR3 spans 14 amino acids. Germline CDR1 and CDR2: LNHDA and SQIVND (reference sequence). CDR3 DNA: TGTGCCAGTACTTTCAACGGTGGTAATGAAAAACTGTTTTTT. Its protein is CASTFNGGNEKLFF.

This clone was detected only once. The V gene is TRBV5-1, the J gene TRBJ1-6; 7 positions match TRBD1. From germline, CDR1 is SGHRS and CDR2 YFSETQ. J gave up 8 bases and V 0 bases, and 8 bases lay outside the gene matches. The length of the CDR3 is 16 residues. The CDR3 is CASSLAATGFDSPLHF. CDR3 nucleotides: TGCGCCAGCAGCTTGGCCGCGACAGGGTTTGATTCACCCCTCCACTTT.

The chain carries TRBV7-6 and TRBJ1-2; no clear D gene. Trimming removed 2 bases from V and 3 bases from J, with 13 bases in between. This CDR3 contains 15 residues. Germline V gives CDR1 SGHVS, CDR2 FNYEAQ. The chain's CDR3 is CASSLRLGEDYGYTF. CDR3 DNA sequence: TGTGCCAGCAGCTTAAGACTTGGGGAGGACTATGGCTACACCTTC.